The source of this T cell receptor (beta chain) is a study of T cells after yellow fever vaccination. Notes on the study in general: The study found a weaker secondary response that peaked faster, day 5 versus 15. Primary-vaccination clones mostly resurfaced post-booster (just under 98% CD4, roughly 90% CD8).

5'RACE template switching produced TCR cDNA carrying a universal primer site and UMIs. A single record per CDR3 protein comes from TCRdb applying MiXCR to the 5' RACE reads. The sample carries approximately 580,000 distinct CDR3 sequences, about a sixth recorded once. CDR1 is SGHDN and CDR2 is FVKESK in the germline V gene. V gave up 4 bases and J gave up 8 bases, with 24 bases separating them. This CDR3 has 17 residues. This clonotype was seen a few times. What it binds is unknown. The specimen comprised PBMCs, sampled 5 to 6 days after the first yellow fever vaccination. The chain carries TRBV14 and TRBJ2-1; D unclear. The TCR was taken from a man aged 18 to 29 who received the YFV17D yellow fever vaccine. The CDR3 sequence is CASSPTRASRLWHEQFF. CDR3 bases: TGTGCCAGCAGCCCCACTCGGGCCAGCCGCTTATGGCATGAGCAGTTCTTC.